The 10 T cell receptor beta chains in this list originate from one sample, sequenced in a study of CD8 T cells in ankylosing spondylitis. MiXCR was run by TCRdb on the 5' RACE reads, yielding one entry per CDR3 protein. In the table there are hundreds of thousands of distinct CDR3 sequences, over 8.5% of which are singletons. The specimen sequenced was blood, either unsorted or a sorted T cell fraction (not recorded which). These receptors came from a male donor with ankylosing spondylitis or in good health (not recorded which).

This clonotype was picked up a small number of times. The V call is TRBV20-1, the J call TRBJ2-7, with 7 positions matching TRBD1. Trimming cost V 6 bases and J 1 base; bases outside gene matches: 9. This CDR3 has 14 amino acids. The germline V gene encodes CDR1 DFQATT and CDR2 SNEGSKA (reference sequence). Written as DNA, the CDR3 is TGCAGTGCAAATACCGGGACAGCGTCCTACGAGCAGTACTTC. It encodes CSANTGTASYEQYF.

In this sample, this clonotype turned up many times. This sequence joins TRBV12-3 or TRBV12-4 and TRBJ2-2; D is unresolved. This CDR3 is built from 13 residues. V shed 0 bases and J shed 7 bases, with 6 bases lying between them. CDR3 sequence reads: CASSLALLGELFF. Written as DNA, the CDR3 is TGTGCCAGCAGTTTAGCGCTTCTCGGGGAGCTGTTTTTT.

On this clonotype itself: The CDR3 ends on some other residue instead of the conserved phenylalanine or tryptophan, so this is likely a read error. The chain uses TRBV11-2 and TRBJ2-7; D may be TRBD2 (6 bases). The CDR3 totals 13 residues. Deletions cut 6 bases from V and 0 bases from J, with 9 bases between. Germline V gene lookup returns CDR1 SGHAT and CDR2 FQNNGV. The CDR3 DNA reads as TGTGCCAGCAGACCCGGGAGCTCCTACGAGCAGTACCTC. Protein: CASRPGSSYEQYL.

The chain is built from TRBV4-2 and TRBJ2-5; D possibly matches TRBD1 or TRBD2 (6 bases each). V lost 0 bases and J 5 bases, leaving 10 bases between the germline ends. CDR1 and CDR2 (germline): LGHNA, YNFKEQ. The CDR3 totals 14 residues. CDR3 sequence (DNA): TGTGCCAGCAGCCAAGAGGGGGCGGGGGAGACCCAGTACTTC. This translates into CASSQEGAGETQYF.

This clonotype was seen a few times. CDR3 sequence: CASSLNRYEQYF. The CDR3 DNA reads as TGTGCCAGCAGCTTGAACCGGTACGAGCAGTACTTC. This sequence joins TRBV5-5 and TRBJ2-7; D gene unclear. CDR1 and CDR2 from the germline V gene are SGHKS and YYEKEE (reference sequence). The CDR3 is made up of 12 amino acids. Trimming took 1 base from V and 4 from J, leaving 6 bases between them.

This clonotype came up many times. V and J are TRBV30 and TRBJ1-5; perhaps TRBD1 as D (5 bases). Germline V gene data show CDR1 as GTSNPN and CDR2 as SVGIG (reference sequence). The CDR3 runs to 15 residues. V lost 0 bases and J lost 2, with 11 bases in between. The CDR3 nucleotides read TGTGCCTGGAGTGTCGGGGCCGGTGGCAATCAGCCCCAGCATTTT. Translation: CAWSVGAGGNQPQHF.

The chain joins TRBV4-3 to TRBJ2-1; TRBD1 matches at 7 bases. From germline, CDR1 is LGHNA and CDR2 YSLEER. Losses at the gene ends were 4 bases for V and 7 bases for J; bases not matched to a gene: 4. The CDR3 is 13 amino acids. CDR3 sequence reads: CASSRGQINEQFF. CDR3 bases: TGCGCCAGCAGCCGGGGACAGATTAATGAGCAGTTCTTC.

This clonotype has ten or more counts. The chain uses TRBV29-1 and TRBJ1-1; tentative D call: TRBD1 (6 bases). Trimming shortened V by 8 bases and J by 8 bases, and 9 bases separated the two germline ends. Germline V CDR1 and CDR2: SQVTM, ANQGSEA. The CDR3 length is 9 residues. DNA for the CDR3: TGCAGCACCGGGACAGAAGCTTTCTTT. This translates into CSTGTEAFF.

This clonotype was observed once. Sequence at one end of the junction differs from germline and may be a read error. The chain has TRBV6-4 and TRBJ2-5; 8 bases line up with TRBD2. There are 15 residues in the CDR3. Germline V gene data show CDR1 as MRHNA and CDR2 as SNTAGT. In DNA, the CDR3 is TGTGCCGGCAGCGTCGACGGGGGGGCTTTAGAGACCCAGTACTTC. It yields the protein CAGSVDGGALETQYF.

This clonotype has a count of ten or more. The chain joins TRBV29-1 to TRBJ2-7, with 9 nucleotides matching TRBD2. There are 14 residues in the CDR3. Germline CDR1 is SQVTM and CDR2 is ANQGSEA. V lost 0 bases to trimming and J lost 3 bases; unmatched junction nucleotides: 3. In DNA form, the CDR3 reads TGCAGCGTTGAAGACTTTAGCGGGAGCTACGAGCAGTACTTC. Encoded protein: CSVEDFSGSYEQYF.